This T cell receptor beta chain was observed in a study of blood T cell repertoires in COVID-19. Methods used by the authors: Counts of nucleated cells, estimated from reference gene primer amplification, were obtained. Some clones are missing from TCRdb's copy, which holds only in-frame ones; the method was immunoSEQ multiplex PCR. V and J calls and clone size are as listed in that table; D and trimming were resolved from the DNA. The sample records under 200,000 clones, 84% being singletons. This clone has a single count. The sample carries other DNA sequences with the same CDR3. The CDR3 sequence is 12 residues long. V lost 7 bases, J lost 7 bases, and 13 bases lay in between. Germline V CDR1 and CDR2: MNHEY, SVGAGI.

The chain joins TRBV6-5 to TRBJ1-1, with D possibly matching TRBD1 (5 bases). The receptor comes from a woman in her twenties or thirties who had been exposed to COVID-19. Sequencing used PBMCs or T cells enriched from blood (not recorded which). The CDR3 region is CASTQRGGEAFF. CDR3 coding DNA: TGTGCCAGCACCCAGAGGGGAGGTGAAGCTTTCTTT.